Below, 19 T cell receptor beta chains from the same sample are listed, as sequenced in a study of blood T cell repertoires in COVID-19. The protocol was immunoSEQ multiplex PCR, while the TCRdb copy is restricted to in-frame clones and leaves out a portion. The sample shows about 270,000 clones, roughly 88% of them seen only once. Sequencing was carried out using PBMCs or T cells enriched from blood (not recorded which). The source is a woman aged 40 to 50 with acute COVID-19.

The chain joins TRBV11-1 to TRBJ2-5, with 12 positions matching TRBD2. The J segment lost 8 bases and the V segment lost 5 bases, leaving 12 bases of the junction unmatched. Germline V gene sequence: CDR1 SGHAT, CDR2 FQDESV (reference sequence). CDR3 size: 16 residues. CDR3 coding DNA: TGTGCCAGCAGCATGGGACTAGCGGGTGGTTTAGGAACCCAGTACTTC. It yields the protein CASSMGLAGGLGTQYF.

DNA of the CDR3: TGTGCCACCAGTGACCCGCTCGGGACAGCCTATGGCTACACCTTC. Translating it yields CATSDPLGTAYGYTF. The chain recombines TRBV24-1 with TRBJ1-2; 7 bases fit TRBD1. Germline trimming cut 4 bases from V and 4 bases from J; bases unmatched to any gene: 8. The CDR3 runs 15 residues. Germline V gene lookup returns CDR1 KGHDR and CDR2 SFDVKD.

The chain joins TRBV7-2 to TRBJ2-7, with D uncertain. The CDR3 is 15 amino acids. The ends were cut back, 5 bases at V and 3 bases at J, with 17 bases in the middle. Germline loops: CDR1 SGHTA, CDR2 FQGNSA. CDR3 sequence: CASSPRTLMGYEQYF. The CDR3 DNA sequence: TGTGCCAGCAGCCCCCGCACACTAATGGGCTACGAGCAGTACTTC.

The chain combines TRBV5-1 with TRBJ2-1; D possibly corresponds to TRBD2 (5 bases). The germline gives CDR1 SGHRS, CDR2 YFSETQ. The CDR3 sequence is 12 residues long. The V end lost 4 bases, the J end lost 7 bases, and 9 bases lay between the germline ends. The CDR3 DNA reads TGCGCCAGCAGCCCGGGGTGGAATGAGCAGTTCTTC. Translating gives CASSPGWNEQFF.

The sample holds one count of this clone. This rearrangement joins TRBV18 to TRBJ2-5, with TRBD1 matching over 8 bases. The CDR3 loop spans 15 amino acids. V dropped 3 bases and J dropped 4; count of bases not matched to a gene: 7. CDR1 and CDR2 from the germline V gene are KGHSH and LQKENI. The CDR3 DNA is TGTGCCAGCTCACCGAGCGCACAGGGGGTAGAGACCCAGTACTTC. This encodes CASSPSAQGVETQYF.

The rearrangement uses TRBV28 and TRBJ2-1, with D perhaps matching TRBD1 (6 bases). Germline CDR1 MDHEN, CDR2 SYDVKM. The CDR3 sequence is 14 residues long. Trimming removed 7 bases from V and 5 bases from J, with 15 bases in between. The CDR3 loop reads CASTLLGGNNEQFF. As DNA, the CDR3 is TGTGCCAGCACCCTACTTGGGGGCAACAATGAGCAGTTCTTC.

The rearrangement links TRBV9 to TRBJ2-7; 8 positions agree with TRBD2. The CDR3 has 16 residues. The V gene's germline CDR1 is SGDLS and CDR2 YYNGEE. V was pared by 3 bases and J by 5 bases, with 13 bases of the junction left unmatched. The CDR3 loop reads CASSAQPGRAFNEQYF. The DNA of the CDR3 is TGTGCCAGCAGCGCCCAACCCGGGAGGGCCTTCAACGAGCAGTACTTC.

The rearrangement links TRBV10-3 to TRBJ2-1; the match to TRBD1 covers 9 bases. After removal of 5 bases from V and 9 bases from J, the junction contained 14 bases not matched to a gene. The CDR3 runs to 16 residues. In germline, CDR1 is ENHRY, CDR2 SYGVKD. CDR3 in amino acids: CAISKQGQGQGGEQFF. In DNA form, the CDR3 reads TGTGCCATCAGTAAACAGGGACAGGGCCAAGGCGGTGAGCAGTTCTTC.

The V call is TRBV2, the J call TRBJ2-1; D uncertain. The ends were cut back, 5 bases at V and 9 bases at J, with 11 bases in the middle. Germline-derived CDR1 and CDR2 are SNHLY and FYNNEI. The CDR3 contains 12 residues. Written as DNA, the CDR3 is TGTGCCAGCAGTCTTGACATCTCTGAGCAGTTCTTC. As protein: CASSLDISEQFF.

V is TRBV11-3 and J is TRBJ2-5; 7 bases line up with TRBD2. This CDR3 has 17 amino acids. V shed 0 bases, J shed 4 bases, and the junction held 11 bases outside the gene matches. Germline CDR1 is SGHNT and CDR2 is YENEEA. This CDR3 is CASSLDWSPGGRETQYF. CDR3 coding DNA: TGTGCCAGCAGCTTAGATTGGTCGCCGGGCGGGAGAGAGACCCAGTACTTC.

The V and J genes are TRBV6-5 and TRBJ2-1; TRBD2 matches 8 bases. The CDR3 has 15 residues. Per the germline V gene, CDR1 is MNHEY and CDR2 is SVGAGI. J gave up 7 bases and V 6 bases, and 11 bases lay outside the gene matches. The CDR3 region has the DNA TGTGCCAGCAGGACCCCCAGGACTAGCAGGAATGAGCAGTTCTTC. It encodes CASRTPRTSRNEQFF.

V gene TRBV7-9 combines with J gene TRBJ2-7; the match to TRBD1 covers 10 bases. Looked up from germline, CDR1 is SEHNR and CDR2 is FQNEAQ (reference sequence). The CDR3 has 16 amino acids. V shed 5 bases, J shed 2 bases, and the junction held 9 bases outside the gene matches. This CDR3 reads CASSPRQGAATYEQYF. The CDR3 coding sequence is TGTGCCAGCAGCCCGAGACAGGGGGCAGCAACCTACGAGCAGTACTTC.

Note on this clone: Other DNA variants within this sample encode the same CDR3. This chain joins TRBV2 and TRBJ1-5; D perhaps matches TRBD1 (6 bases). The germline V and J ends were trimmed by 1 base and 4 bases, with 8 bases remaining between them. Germline CDR1 and CDR2: SNHLY and FYNNEI. There are 14 residues in the CDR3. For the CDR3, the DNA is TGTGCCAGCAGTGAAGGTCAGGGGAATCAGCCCCAGCATTTT. This translates into CASSEGQGNQPQHF.

The chain joins TRBV28 to TRBJ2-1; no firm D call. V lost 4 bases and J lost 0, with 19 bases in between. Germline V lookup: CDR1 MDHEN, CDR2 SYDVKM. The CDR3 is 18 residues long. The CDR3 region is CASSSPRSPQSSYNEQFF. The CDR3 DNA follows: TGTGCCAGCAGTTCCCCCCGGAGCCCACAAAGCTCCTACAATGAGCAGTTCTTC.

This sequence joins TRBV4-1 and TRBJ2-3; 10 bases map to TRBD2. V lost 3 bases, J lost 6 bases, and 12 bases stayed unmatched. The CDR3 consists of 17 residues. From germline, CDR1 is MGHRA and CDR2 YSYEKL. This CDR3 is CASSQMGAGGPGDTQYF. CDR3 in DNA: TGCGCCAGCAGCCAGATGGGAGCGGGGGGGCCGGGGGATACGCAGTATTTT.

The rearrangement links TRBV7-9 to TRBJ2-1; the match to TRBD2 covers 7 bases. V shed 3 bases and J 5 bases; nucleotides not matched to a gene: 10. CDR3 length equals 16 residues. Germline CDR1 SEHNR, CDR2 FQNEAQ (reference sequence). The CDR3 nucleotides read TGTGCCAGCAGCTTTTCCACCGGGACTAAGAACAATGAGCAGTTCTTC. It codes for CASSFSTGTKNNEQFF.

J is TRBJ1-4 and V is TRBV23-1, with D perhaps TRBD1 (6 bases). TRBV23-1 is flagged as an ORF with uncertain function. V shed 5 bases and J shed 4 bases, with 14 bases lying between them. The CDR3 totals 15 residues. The DNA for the CDR3 is TGCGCCAGCAGTTTCCCGACAGGCGTTAATGAAAAACTGTTTTTT. This encodes CASSFPTGVNEKLFF.

J is TRBJ2-3 and V is TRBV11-2; perhaps TRBD2 as D (5 bases). V lost 5 bases to trimming and J lost 3 bases, with 18 bases between them. The germline CDR1 and CDR2 sequences are SGHAT and FQNNGV. The CDR3 sequence is 16 residues long. In nucleotides, the CDR3 is TGTGCCAGCAGCCCGGGTACTAGACCCAGAACAGATACGCAGTATTTT. It yields the protein CASSPGTRPRTDTQYF.

The genes are TRBV2 and TRBJ1-2; tentatively, D is TRBD1 (6 bases). Per the germline V gene, CDR1 is SNHLY and CDR2 is FYNNEI. The CDR3 covers 13 residues. V shed 4 bases and J shed 6 bases, with 12 bases lying between them. The CDR3 DNA sequence: TGTGCCAGCAGTGCACAGGGTAGGCATGGCTACACCTTC. It encodes CASSAQGRHGYTF.